This T cell receptor (beta chain) was profiled in a study of graft-versus-host responses after intestinal transplantation. Across the study: The study gave all recipients anti-thymocyte globulin induction, then tacrolimus and steroids for three to four years. Notes on the study in general: Early post-transplant declines in HvG were associated with peak levels of circulating GvH clones.

The germline gives CDR1 MNHNS, CDR2 SASEGT. This CDR3 region has 19 residues. Sequencing used immunoSEQ multiplex PCR; TCRdb keeps in-frame clones, though not all of them. The profile covers some 88,000 clones, with roughly 91% appearing a single time and 1.5% to 2.5% taken by the ten largest. Worth noting for this clone: The antigen is unknown.

The receptor comes from a human donor who received an intestinal transplant. The starting material was unstimulated CD8+ T cells sorted from spleen or lymph node cells, obtained before intestinal transplant. V usage is TRBV6-1 and J usage is TRBJ2-5, with TRBD2 matching over 7 bases. The DNA matches TRBJ2-7 better at its end, which makes the J call doubtful. The CDR3 coding sequence is TGTGCCAGCAGTGAATTTGAAGGGCCTAGCGGCTTCGGATCCTACGAGCAGTACTTC. Residues: CASSEFEGPSGFGSYEQYF.